The entry that follows covers one T cell receptor beta chain sequence. Its antigen is unidentified. The germline gene is not matched at one end of the junction; a read error may be the cause. This sample was taken from a study of PD-L1 blockade in urothelial cancer. Study context: Starting in about 2014, patients were given atezolizumab (1,200 mg intravenously every 3 weeks). Males with bladder-origin urothelial cancer constituted about 85% of the roughly 30 patients. The median number of T cells present in blood samples was 130,000 to 150,000.

The CDR3 is 13 residues long. From germline, CDR1 is SSHAT and CDR2 FNYEAQ (reference sequence). Indicated time point: peripheral blood 6 weeks after treatment start. Findings and limits, study-wide: Having blood TCR clonality under the median before treatment predicted better survival.

Method: immunoSEQ multiplex PCR; TCRdb's copy keeps in-frame clones and lacks some. Of about 48,000 clones in the sample, roughly 80% are singletons; the top ten hold roughly 8.8%. The V and J genes are TRBV7-7 and TRBJ2-7, with a weak D call TRBD1 (5 bases). This TCR derives from a man between 65 and 85 years old with urothelial cancer. The material was PBMCs, obtained around atezolizumab (anti-PD-L1) treatment. CDR3 sequence reads: CASSRGANYEQYF. DNA for the CDR3: TGTGCTAGCAGCCGTGGGGCCAACTACGAGCAGTACTTC.